The 17 T cell receptor beta chains below all came from one sample that was sequenced in a study of OX40 agonist ivuxolimab in advanced cancers. Profiled with immunoSEQ multiplex PCR; TCRdb holds only in-frame clones, not every one. This sample has 45,000 to 60,000 clones, with about 89% found just once. The material was CD4+ or CD8+ T cells sorted from blood, obtained in a trial of the OX40 agonist ivuxolimab. The receptors originated from an adult with an advanced solid tumor such as melanoma, head and neck, liver or kidney cancer.

The V call is TRBV28, the J call TRBJ2-6; 12 positions match TRBD1. The CDR3 is made up of 18 amino acids. CDR1 MDHEN and CDR2 SYDVKM come from the germline V gene. After removal of 5 bases from V and 2 bases from J, the junction contained 7 bases not matched to a gene. CDR3 nucleotide sequence: TGTGCCAGCAGTAACCCCGGGACAGGGGGCGCTGGGGCCAACGTCCTGACTTTC. It is translated as CASSNPGTGGAGANVLTF.

The chain is built from TRBV7-8 and TRBJ2-7; 10 nucleotides line up with TRBD1. The junction had 14 bases not matched to a gene; V was cut back by 1 base and J by 2 bases. This CDR3 comprises 19 residues. Looked up from germline, CDR1 is SGHVS and CDR2 is FQNEAQ. This chain's CDR3 is CASSLVGTGVTLTTYEQYF. The CDR3 region has the DNA TGTGCCAGCAGCTTAGTGGGGACAGGGGTGACCCTGACGACCTACGAGCAGTACTTC. Complete variable domain (other parts from reference TRBV7-8 and TRBJ2-7): GAGVSQSPRYKVAKRGQDVALRCDPISGHVSLFWYQQALGQGPEFLTYFQNEAQLDKSGLPSDRFFAERPEGSVSTLKIQRTQQEDSAVYLCASSLVGTGVTLTTYEQYFGPGTRLTVT.

This chain uses TRBV21-1 with TRBJ2-7; the table's TRBD1 call for D was not verified on the DNA. TRBV21-1 is labeled a pseudogene. The CDR3 has 16 amino acids. The CDR3 loop is CASSKGWTGGFYEQYF. Here the CDR3 DNA reads TGTGCCAGCAGCAAAGGTTGGACAGGGGGATTTTACGAGCAGTACTTC.

This chain uses TRBV5-8 with TRBJ2-3; D not certain. Trimming removed 1 base at V and 7 bases at J, with 22 bases between. Per germline, CDR1 SGHTS and CDR2 YDEGEE. This CDR3 spans 17 amino acids. This CDR3 reads CASSLLYPNQLHNTQYF. Here the CDR3 DNA reads TGTGCCAGCAGCTTGTTGTACCCCAATCAGCTACATAATACGCAGTATTTT. Combining the CDR3 with reference TRBV5-8 and TRBJ2-3 gives the whole variable domain EAGVTQSPTHLIKTRGQQATLRCSPISGHTSVYWYQQALGLGLQFLLWYDEGEERNRGNFPPRFSGRQFPNYSSELNVNALELEDSALYLCASSLLYPNQLHNTQYFGPGTRLTVL.

The CDR3 region has the DNA TGTGCCAGCAGTCCCCCCGGGACAAACCAAGAGACCCAGTACTTC. It yields the protein CASSPPGTNQETQYF. This rearrangement joins TRBV28 to TRBJ2-5, with D perhaps TRBD1 (6 bases). Germline V gene lookup returns CDR1 MDHEN and CDR2 SYDVKM. V lost 5 bases, J lost 0 bases, and 13 bases lay in between. The length of the CDR3 is 15 residues.

This clone was counted a few times. The V and J genes are TRBV5-6 and TRBJ2-7; TRBD2 matches 7 bases. Germline assignment: CDR1 SGHDT and CDR2 YYEEEE. V gave up 2 bases and J gave up 6 bases; unmatched junction bases: 14. The CDR3 contains 16 residues. CDR3 coding DNA: TGTGCCAGCAGCTTTGGATACGGCGGCGGGAGTAGCGAGCAGTACTTC. As protein: CASSFGYGGGSSEQYF. The variable domain in full, with the rest retrieved from reference TRBV5-6 and TRBJ2-7, is DAGVTQSPTHLIKTRGQQVTLRCSPKSGHDTVSWYQQALGQGPQFIFQYYEEEERQRGNFPDRFSGHQFPNYSSELNVNALLLGDSALYLCASSFGYGGGSSEQYFGPGTRLTVT.

Note on this clone: The germline gene is not matched at one end of the junction; a read error may be the cause. The chain joins TRBV7-3 to TRBJ2-3; a possible D gene is TRBD1 (6 bases). The CDR3 consists of 15 residues. The germline gives CDR1 SGHTA, CDR2 FQGTGA. As DNA, the CDR3 is TGCGCCAGCAGTGAGGTCAGGGGTAGCGCAGATACGCAGTATTTT. Protein product: CASSEVRGSADTQYF. Using reference TRBV7-3 and TRBJ2-3 for the parts outside the CDR3, the full variable domain is GAGVSQTPSNKVTEKGKYVELRCDPISGHTALYWYRQSLGQGPEFLIYFQGTGAADDSGLPNDRFFAVRPEGSVSTLKIQRTERGDSAVYLCASSEVRGSADTQYFGPGTRLTVL.

The chain combines TRBV4-1 with TRBJ1-1, with 11 nucleotides matching TRBD1. Germline lookup yields CDR1 MGHRA and CDR2 YSYEKL. This CDR3 has 13 residues. The V segment lost 6 bases and the J segment 6 bases; nucleotides outside the gene matches: 3. CDR3 amino acids: CASRAGQGAEAFF. The CDR3 DNA sequence: TGCGCCAGCAGGGCGGGACAGGGGGCTGAAGCTTTCTTT.

The rearrangement uses TRBV28 and TRBJ2-1, with 9 bases that match TRBD2. The V and J ends lost 6 bases and 4 bases, in that order; junction bases with no gene match: 7. This CDR3 is built from 15 residues. CDR1 MDHEN and CDR2 SYDVKM come from the germline V gene. In nucleotides, the CDR3 is TGTGCCAGCAGCTCGATTAGCGGGGGATACAATGAGCAGTTCTTC. This encodes CASSSISGGYNEQFF.

The V and J genes are TRBV28 and TRBJ2-7, with 10 bases aligning to TRBD2. The CDR3 length is 16 residues. Germline trimming cut 3 bases from V and 3 bases from J; bases unmatched to any gene: 8. Looked up from germline, CDR1 is MDHEN and CDR2 is SYDVKM. The CDR3 region is CASSFAASGSFYEQYF. The CDR3 DNA reads TGTGCCAGCAGTTTCGCCGCTAGCGGGAGTTTCTACGAGCAGTACTTC.

V and J are TRBV7-8 and TRBJ2-1; no definite D call. Per germline, CDR1 SGHVS and CDR2 FQNEAQ. Trimming removed 5 bases from V and 10 bases from J, with 9 bases in between. This CDR3 has 11 amino acids. The CDR3 here is CASSETYEQFF. For the CDR3, the DNA is TGTGCCAGCAGCGAGACATACGAGCAGTTCTTC.

The chain has TRBV14 and TRBJ1-1; the D gene is possibly TRBD1 (5 bases). The germline V gene has CDR1 SGHDN and CDR2 FVKESK. Trimming left V 5 bases short and J 5 bases short, with 12 bases between. This CDR3 comprises 13 residues. CDR3 loop: CASSRGVWTEAFF. The CDR3 DNA sequence: TGTGCCAGCAGCAGGGGTGTGTGGACTGAAGCTTTCTTT.

This sequence joins TRBV27 and TRBJ2-7; D unclear. The germline V gene has CDR1 MNHEY and CDR2 SMNVEV (reference sequence). The V end lost 4 bases, the J end lost 3 bases, and 4 bases lay between the germline ends. The CDR3 has 11 amino acids. CDR3 sequence (DNA): TGTGCCAGCAGTTCCGACTACGAGCAGTACTTC. Residues: CASSSDYEQYF.

The chain recombines TRBV28 with TRBJ2-5, with D perhaps matching TRBD1 (6 bases). The CDR3 is 15 amino acids. Trimming removed 5 bases at V and 11 bases at J, with 24 bases between. CDR1 is MDHEN, CDR2 SYDVKM, per germline. The CDR3 region has the DNA TGTGCCAGCAGTCTCCCCAGGGGTAAAATTCTGGAGCAGTACTTC. It codes for CASSLPRGKILEQYF. Drawing the rest from reference TRBV28 and TRBJ2-5, the complete variable domain is DVKVTQSSRYLVKRTGEKVFLECVQDMDHENMFWYRQDPGLGLRLIYFSYDVKMKEKGDIPEGYSVSREKKERFSLILESASTNQTSMYLCASSLPRGKILEQYFGPGTRLLVL.

The rearrangement uses TRBV9 and TRBJ1-5, with unresolved D. CDR1 is SGDLS and CDR2 is YYNGEE in the germline V gene. V was shortened by 0 bases and J by 3 bases, with 10 bases between the two germline ends. The CDR3 is 15 residues long. CDR3 in amino acids: CASSVAAGDNQPQHF. DNA for the CDR3: TGTGCCAGCAGCGTAGCTGCCGGGGACAATCAGCCCCAGCATTTT.

V and J are TRBV7-9 and TRBJ2-3, with D possibly TRBD2 on 5 matching bases. The ends were cut back, 5 bases at V and 0 bases at J, with 15 bases in the middle. Germline lookup yields CDR1 SEHNR and CDR2 FQNEAQ (reference sequence). The CDR3 is 16 residues long. CDR3 coding DNA: TGTGCCAGCAGCCCAGTTCCTAGCACTAGCACAGATACGCAGTATTTT. Amino acid sequence: CASSPVPSTSTDTQYF.

This clone was seen once. The chain is built from TRBV7-9 and TRBJ1-5; 10 bases match TRBD1. The CDR3 runs to 15 residues. The V and J ends lost 4 bases and 7 bases, in that order; junction bases with no gene match: 7. Germline V gene lookup returns CDR1 SEHNR and CDR2 FQNEAQ (reference sequence). The CDR3 DNA is TGTGCCAGCAGCTCAGGGACAGGGGAGAACCAGCCCCAGCATTTT. Encoded protein: CASSSGTGENQPQHF.